This entry lists 29 T cell receptor beta chains sequenced from one sample in a study of blood T cell repertoires in COVID-19. Some clones are missing from TCRdb's copy, which holds only in-frame ones; the method was immunoSEQ multiplex PCR. This sample carries around 190,000 clones, roughly 83% of them seen once, and the ten largest clones take roughly 5.6%. What was sequenced was peripheral blood. Receptors were obtained from a woman aged 35 to 49 with COVID-19, enrolled during active disease.

This chain links TRBV29-1 with TRBJ1-2; 7 bases fit TRBD1. The CDR3 is 12 amino acids. V gave up 5 bases and J gave up 6 bases; unmatched junction bases: 6. Germline lookup yields CDR1 SQVTM and CDR2 ANQGSEA. The CDR3 protein is CSVPQGIHGYTF. The CDR3, as DNA: TGCAGCGTTCCACAGGGGATCCATGGCTACACCTTC.

The chain uses TRBV5-5 and TRBJ1-1; TRBD1 matches 7 bases. Germline CDR1 is SGHKS and CDR2 is YYEKEE (reference sequence). The trim removed 2 bases at V and 1 base at J, leaving 8 bases unmatched. CDR3 size: 16 residues. DNA for the CDR3: TGTGCCAGCAGCTTTTCAGGGGGGCCCGGGAACACTGAAGCTTTCTTT. Amino acids: CASSFSGGPGNTEAFF. Full variable domain (missing parts from reference TRBV5-5 and TRBJ1-1): DAGVTQSPTHLIKTRGQQVTLRCSPISGHKSVSWYQQVLGQGPQFIFQYYEKEERGRGNFPDRFSARQFPNYSSELNVNALLLGDSALYLCASSFSGGPGNTEAFFGQGTRLTVV.

The chain employs TRBV6-6 and TRBJ2-7; 10 nucleotides match TRBD2. This CDR3 has 14 residues. V dropped 6 bases and J dropped 2; count of bases not matched to a gene: 4. CDR1 and CDR2 (germline): MNHNY, SVGAGI (reference sequence). The DNA for the CDR3 is TGTGCCAGCAGAGGGAGCGGGAGGGCCTACGAGCAGTACTTC. Its protein is CASRGSGRAYEQYF.

The rearrangement uses TRBV6-1 and TRBJ1-1; 7 nucleotides agree with TRBD1. This CDR3 has 15 amino acids. The germline CDR1 and CDR2 sequences are MNHNS and SASEGT. The V gene end was trimmed by 0 bases and the J gene end by 1 base; junction bases not matched to a gene: 2. The CDR3 DNA follows: TGTGCCAGCAGTGAAGCGGCAGGGGGGAACACTGAAGCTTTCTTT. Protein: CASSEAAGGNTEAFF.

The gene calls are TRBV2 and TRBJ2-1; D is possibly TRBD1 (6 bases). CDR3 size: 12 residues. The ends were cut back, 7 bases at V and 3 bases at J, with 7 bases in the middle. CDR1 and CDR2 from the germline V gene are SNHLY and FYNNEI. CDR3 sequence: CASTDSYNEQFF. CDR3 sequence (DNA): TGTGCCAGCACGGACAGCTACAATGAGCAGTTCTTC.

The chain uses TRBV15 and TRBJ1-1; perhaps TRBD1 as D (5 bases). The CDR3 runs 15 residues. Trimming took off 5 bases at V and 1 base at J, with 14 bases between the two ends. Germline V gene lookup returns CDR1 LNHNV and CDR2 YYDKDF (reference sequence). Here the CDR3 DNA reads TGTGCCACCAGCCCTGACAACGGGGGGAACACTGAAGCTTTCTTT. The encoded protein is CATSPDNGGNTEAFF.

This chain uses TRBV5-1 with TRBJ2-5, with 9 bases that match TRBD2. CDR1 is SGHRS, CDR2 YFSETQ, per germline. The CDR3 is 13 amino acids. Trimming cost V 2 bases and J 5 bases; bases outside gene matches: 1. The CDR3 reads CASSFGLAETQYF. CDR3 sequence (DNA): TGCGCCAGCAGCTTCGGACTAGCGGAGACCCAGTACTTC. The full variable domain, rest sourced from reference TRBV5-1 and TRBJ2-5, is KAGVTQTPRYLIKTRGQQVTLSCSPISGHRSVSWYQQTPGQGLQFLFEYFSETQRNKGNFPGRFSGRQFSNSRSEMNVSTLELGDSALYLCASSFGLAETQYFGPGTRLLVL.

The chain is built from TRBV4-1 and TRBJ2-3, with D possibly TRBD2 on 7 matching bases. The CDR3 has 21 residues. The germline gives CDR1 MGHRA, CDR2 YSYEKL. Deletions cut 1 base from V and 0 bases from J, with 26 bases between. In nucleotides, the CDR3 is TGCGCCAGCAGCCAAGGGGCGTACTGGGGGAGGGGGAAGACTAGCACAGATACGCAGTATTTT. This sequence encodes CASSQGAYWGRGKTSTDTQYF.

This clone was observed a single time. V and J are TRBV7-9 and TRBJ2-2, with D unclear. Per germline, CDR1 SEHNR and CDR2 FQNEAQ (reference sequence). V dropped 7 bases and J dropped 0 bases, with 12 bases sitting between them. The CDR3 is 15 amino acids. The CDR3 nucleotides are TGTGCCAGCACCCCCCCCGGGTCGAACACCGGGGAGCTGTTTTTT. It specifies CASTPPGSNTGELFF.

The genes are TRBV13 and TRBJ2-3; 10 positions match TRBD2. The CDR3 has 16 amino acids. J was trimmed by 2 bases and V by 0 bases; bases with no gene match: 2. The germline gives CDR1 PRHDT, CDR2 FYEKMQ (reference sequence). This chain's CDR3 is CASSLGLAGPTDTQYF. The CDR3 DNA follows: TGTGCCAGCAGCTTAGGACTAGCGGGACCCACAGATACGCAGTATTTT.

J is TRBJ1-2 and V is TRBV18, with TRBD1 matching 9 bases. V lost 3 bases to trimming and J lost 2 bases; unmatched junction nucleotides: 4. CDR1 and CDR2 from the germline V gene are KGHSH and LQKENI. This CDR3 contains 15 residues. Written as DNA, the CDR3 is TGTGCCAGCTCACCCACAGGGGGCAGAAACTATGGCTACACCTTC. Translating it yields CASSPTGGRNYGYTF.

The chain carries TRBV25-1 and TRBJ2-7, with D uncertain. Trimming stripped 3 bases from V and 0 bases from J, with 6 bases between. CDR3 length equals 13 residues. The germline V gene has CDR1 MGHDK and CDR2 SYGVNS. CDR3 protein: CASSETYSYEQYF. Here the CDR3 DNA reads TGTGCCAGCAGTGAGACTTACTCCTACGAGCAGTACTTC.

The chain is built from TRBV7-9 and TRBJ2-7; 7 bases map to TRBD1. J lost 1 base, V lost 1 base, and 1 base had no gene match. Germline CDR1 reads SEHNR; CDR2 reads FQNEAQ (reference sequence). This CDR3 spans 14 amino acids. The CDR3, as DNA: TGTGCCAGCAGCTTAGGGGGACAGTCCTACGAGCAGTACTTC. Translated, it gives CASSLGGQSYEQYF.

The chain couples TRBV30 to TRBJ1-1; 7 bases line up with TRBD1. Germline assignment: CDR1 GTSNPN and CDR2 SVGIG (reference sequence). Unmatched junction bases numbered 10, after V lost 5 bases and J lost 1 base. There are 15 residues in the CDR3. The CDR3 spells CAWGKQGIANTEAFF. For the CDR3, the DNA is TGTGCCTGGGGTAAACAGGGGATTGCGAACACTGAAGCTTTCTTT.

This chain joins TRBV10-1 and TRBJ2-6, with D tentatively TRBD2 (5 bases). V was trimmed by 4 bases and J by 4 bases, leaving 8 bases between them. The CDR3 has 14 amino acids. Germline lookup yields CDR1 WNHNN and CDR2 SYGVQD (reference sequence). CDR3 nucleotides: TGCGCCAGCAGTGCATCGGGAGGGGCCAACGTCCTGACTTTC. This translates into CASSASGGANVLTF.

The V gene is TRBV5-1, the J gene TRBJ1-1; D remains ambiguous. The germline V gene encodes CDR1 SGHRS and CDR2 YFSETQ. V was shortened by 0 bases and J by 3 bases, with 12 bases between the two germline ends. This CDR3 has 15 residues. This CDR3 is CASSLVGEGYTEAFF. Written as DNA, the CDR3 is TGCGCCAGCAGCTTGGTCGGGGAGGGTTACACTGAAGCTTTCTTT.

This clone has more than one count but fewer than ten. V gene TRBV4-1 combines with J gene TRBJ1-3; D unclear. The CDR3 is 18 residues long. V was shortened by 4 bases and J by 2 bases, with 21 bases between the two germline ends. Germline V gene sequence: CDR1 MGHRA, CDR2 YSYEKL. The CDR3 coding sequence is TGCGCCAGCAGCCTACCCTCCACTAGGGTTGGGACTGGAAACACCATATATTTT. Its protein product is CASSLPSTRVGTGNTIYF.

The rearrangement links TRBV18 to TRBJ1-4; a weak D match, TRBD1 (5 bases). V dropped 3 bases and J dropped 8 bases, with 13 bases sitting between them. The germline gives CDR1 KGHSH, CDR2 LQKENI. This CDR3 has 14 amino acids. Here the CDR3 reads CASSPQGLGEKLFF. In DNA form, the CDR3 reads TGTGCCAGCTCACCGCAGGGATTAGGGGAAAAACTGTTTTTT.

The CDR3 protein is CASSLVSGRTNTAEAFF. The DNA of the CDR3 is TGTGCCAGCAGCTTGGTCTCAGGGAGGACCAACACCGCTGAAGCTTTCTTT. V and J are TRBV7-2 and TRBJ1-1; maybe TRBD1 (5 bases). CDR1 and CDR2 (germline): SGHTA, FQGNSA. This CDR3 comprises 17 residues. V was shortened by 3 bases and J by 6 bases, with 23 bases between the two germline ends.

The chain combines TRBV10-3 with TRBJ2-1; TRBD2 matches 16 bases. This CDR3 region has 17 residues. V shed 6 bases and J 7 bases; nucleotides not matched to a gene: 9. Germline V gives CDR1 ENHRY, CDR2 SYGVKD. CDR3 nucleotides: TGTGCCATCAGCCCCACGGGACTAGCGGGGGGGGCTAATGAGCAGTTCTTC. Its translation is CAISPTGLAGGANEQFF.

V usage is TRBV10-3 and J usage is TRBJ1-1, with a tentative D call TRBD1 (5 bases). The CDR3 consists of 14 residues. V gave up 0 bases and J gave up 4 bases, with 9 bases separating them. CDR1 is ENHRY and CDR2 is SYGVKD in the germline V gene. The CDR3 sequence: CAISESWGVTEAFF. The CDR3 DNA reads TGTGCCATCAGTGAGTCGTGGGGGGTCACTGAAGCTTTCTTT.

The rearrangement uses TRBV3-1 (or the pseudogene TRBV3-2) and TRBJ2-1; 7 bases agree with TRBD1. Germline V gene data show CDR1 as LGHDT and CDR2 as YNNKEL (reference sequence). The CDR3 consists of 14 residues. Losses at the gene ends were 4 bases for V and 1 base for J; bases not matched to a gene: 1. CDR3 in DNA: TGTGCCAGCAGCCGGACAGGTTCCTACAATGAGCAGTTCTTC. It encodes CASSRTGSYNEQFF.

This clone was picked up one time. This chain links TRBV9 with TRBJ1-2; D is uncertain. Trimming left V 0 bases short and J 0 bases short, with 15 bases between. Germline lookup yields CDR1 SGDLS and CDR2 YYNGEE. The CDR3 has 17 amino acids. The CDR3 loop reads CASSVENPALSNYGYTF. As DNA, the CDR3 is TGTGCCAGCAGCGTAGAAAATCCCGCGCTTTCTAACTATGGCTACACCTTC.

J is TRBJ2-5 and V is TRBV29-1; D might be TRBD1 (6 bases). Trimming removed 4 bases at V and 3 bases at J, with 12 bases between. Germline loops: CDR1 SQVTM, CDR2 ANQGSEA. The CDR3 contains 13 residues. The CDR3 spells CSVAGQNKETQYF. CDR3 nucleotide sequence: TGCAGCGTTGCCGGACAGAACAAAGAGACCCAGTACTTC.

This clone was seen only once. This chain joins TRBV20-1 and TRBJ2-2; 10 nucleotides match TRBD2. V shed 3 bases and J 4 bases; nucleotides not matched to a gene: 2. The CDR3 sequence is 14 residues long. Per germline, CDR1 DFQATT and CDR2 SNEGSKA (reference sequence). The CDR3 nucleotides are TGCAGTGCTAGTGTAGCGGGAGGCACCGGGGAGCTGTTTTTT. Translating gives CSASVAGGTGELFF.

The V call is TRBV11-3, the J call TRBJ2-7, with D perhaps TRBD1 (5 bases). The length of the CDR3 is 14 residues. CDR1 is SGHNT and CDR2 is YENEEA in the germline V gene. V was cut by 1 base and J by 0 bases, with 7 bases left in between. CDR3 loop: CASSLGQSSYEQYF. CDR3 sequence (DNA): TGTGCCAGCAGCTTAGGACAGAGCTCCTACGAGCAGTACTTC.

This chain connects TRBV7-9 to TRBJ2-3, with D possibly being TRBD2 (6 bases). The CDR3 runs to 16 residues. Trimming removed 5 bases from V and 5 bases from J, with 20 bases in between. Germline V gene lookup returns CDR1 SEHNR and CDR2 FQNEAQ (reference sequence). The CDR3 sequence is CASSPLGRGSGDTQYF. DNA for the CDR3: TGTGCCAGCAGCCCTCTTGGCCGGGGGTCGGGAGATACGCAGTATTTT.

The genes are TRBV5-1 and TRBJ2-7, with 10 bases matching TRBD1. V trimming: 5 bases; J trimming: 4 bases; junction bases outside the gene matches: 15. CDR1 and CDR2 from the germline V gene are SGHRS and YFSETQ. The CDR3 length is 17 residues. CDR3 protein: CASRLPGTGTGAYEQYF. For the CDR3, the DNA is TGCGCCAGCAGACTTCCCGGGACCGGGACAGGGGCGTACGAGCAGTACTTC.

The table lists this clone with a count of one. The chain joins TRBV6-4 to TRBJ2-2, with TRBD1 matching 9 bases. The CDR3 sequence is 14 residues long. With V trimmed by 6 bases and J by 8 bases, 7 bases remained unmatched. CDR1 and CDR2 from the germline V gene are MRHNA and SNTAGT. DNA for the CDR3: TGTGCCAGCAGCTCGACAGGGGGGACGGGGGAGCTGTTTTTT. This encodes CASSSTGGTGELFF.